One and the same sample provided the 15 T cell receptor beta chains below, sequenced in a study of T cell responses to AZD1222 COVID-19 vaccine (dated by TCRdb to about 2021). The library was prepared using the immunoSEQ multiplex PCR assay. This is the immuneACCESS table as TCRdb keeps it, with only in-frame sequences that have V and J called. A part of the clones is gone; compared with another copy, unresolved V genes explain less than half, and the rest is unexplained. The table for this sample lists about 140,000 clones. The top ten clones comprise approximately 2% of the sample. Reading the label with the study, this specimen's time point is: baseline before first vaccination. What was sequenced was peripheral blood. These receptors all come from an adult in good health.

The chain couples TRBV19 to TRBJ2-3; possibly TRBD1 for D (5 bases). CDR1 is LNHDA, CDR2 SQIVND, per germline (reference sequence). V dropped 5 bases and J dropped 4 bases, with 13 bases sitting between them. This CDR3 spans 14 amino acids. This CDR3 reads CASSPGRVADTQYF. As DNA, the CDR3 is TGTGCCAGTAGTCCAGGCAGGGTAGCAGATACGCAGTATTTT.

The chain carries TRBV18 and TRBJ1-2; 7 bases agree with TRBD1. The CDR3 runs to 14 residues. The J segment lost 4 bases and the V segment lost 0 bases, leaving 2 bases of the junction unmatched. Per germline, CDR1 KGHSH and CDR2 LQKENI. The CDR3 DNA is TGTGCCAGCTCACCACCGACAGGGATCTATGGCTACACCTTC. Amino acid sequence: CASSPPTGIYGYTF. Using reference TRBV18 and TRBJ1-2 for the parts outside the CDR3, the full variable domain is NAGVMQNPRHLVRRRGQEARLRCSPMKGHSHVYWYRQLPEEGLKFMVYLQKENIIDESGMPKERFSAEFPKEGPSILRIQQVVRGDSAAYFCASSPPTGIYGYTFGSGTRLTVV.

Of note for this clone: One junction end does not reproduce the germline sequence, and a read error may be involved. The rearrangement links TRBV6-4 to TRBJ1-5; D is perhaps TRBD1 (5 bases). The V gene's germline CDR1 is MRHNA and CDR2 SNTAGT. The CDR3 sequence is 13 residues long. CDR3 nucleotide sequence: TGCGAGCGGGGACCGGCTGGGGGGTTGTCCCAGCATTTT. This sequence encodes CERGPAGGLSQHF.

This chain's CDR3 is CASGTGSYGYTF. CDR3 nucleotide sequence: TGCGCCAGCGGGACAGGGAGCTATGGCTACACCTTC. The chain couples TRBV5-1 to TRBJ1-2; 9 bases match TRBD1. The CDR3 is 12 amino acids. The V gene end was trimmed by 7 bases and the J gene end by 4 bases; junction bases not matched to a gene: 2. Looked up from germline, CDR1 is SGHRS and CDR2 is YFSETQ.

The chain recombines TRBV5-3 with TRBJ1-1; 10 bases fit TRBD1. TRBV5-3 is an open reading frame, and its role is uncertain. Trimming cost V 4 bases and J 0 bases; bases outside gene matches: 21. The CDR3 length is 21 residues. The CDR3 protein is CARSMWMRDRGLEGMNTEAFF. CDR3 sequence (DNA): TGTGCCAGAAGCATGTGGATGCGGGACAGGGGACTGGAGGGGATGAACACTGAAGCTTTCTTT.

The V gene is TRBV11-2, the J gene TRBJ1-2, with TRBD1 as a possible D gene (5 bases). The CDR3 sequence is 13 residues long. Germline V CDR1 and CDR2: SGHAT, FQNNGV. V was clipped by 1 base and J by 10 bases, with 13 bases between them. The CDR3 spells CASSLGLKGVYTF. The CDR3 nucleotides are TGTGCCAGCAGCTTAGGACTCAAAGGGGTCTACACCTTC.

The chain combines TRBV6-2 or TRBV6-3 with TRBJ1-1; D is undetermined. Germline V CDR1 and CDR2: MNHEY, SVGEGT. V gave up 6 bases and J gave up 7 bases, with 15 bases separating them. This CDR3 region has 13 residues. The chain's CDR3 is CASSPPLGSEAFF. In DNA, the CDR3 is TGTGCCAGCAGCCCGCCTTTGGGCAGTGAAGCTTTCTTT.

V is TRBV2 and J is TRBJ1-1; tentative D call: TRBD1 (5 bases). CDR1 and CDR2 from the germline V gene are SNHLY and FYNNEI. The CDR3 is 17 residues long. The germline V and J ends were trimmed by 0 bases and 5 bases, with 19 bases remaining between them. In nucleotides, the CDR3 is TGTGCCAGCAGTGAAGCAAGGGCCCCAAGGGGCATTACTGAAGCTTTCTTT. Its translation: CASSEARAPRGITEAFF.

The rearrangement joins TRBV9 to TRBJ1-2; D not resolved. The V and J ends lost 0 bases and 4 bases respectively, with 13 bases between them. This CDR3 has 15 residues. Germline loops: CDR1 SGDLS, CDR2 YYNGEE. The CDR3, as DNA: TGTGCCAGCAGCGTAGCCGCCCTGGGCCCCTATGGCTACACCTTC. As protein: CASSVAALGPYGYTF.

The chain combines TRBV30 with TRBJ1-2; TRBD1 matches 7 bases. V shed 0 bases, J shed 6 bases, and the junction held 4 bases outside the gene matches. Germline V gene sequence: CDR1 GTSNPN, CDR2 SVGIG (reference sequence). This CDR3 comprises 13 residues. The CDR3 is CAWSVQGYHGYTF. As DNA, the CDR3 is TGTGCCTGGAGTGTACAGGGGTATCATGGCTACACCTTC.

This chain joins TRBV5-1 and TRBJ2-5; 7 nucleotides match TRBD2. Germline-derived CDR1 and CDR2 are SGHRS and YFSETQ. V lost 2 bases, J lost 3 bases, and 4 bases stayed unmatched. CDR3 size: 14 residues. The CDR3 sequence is CASSFKRGEETQYF. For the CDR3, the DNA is TGCGCCAGCAGCTTCAAGCGGGGAGAAGAGACCCAGTACTTC.

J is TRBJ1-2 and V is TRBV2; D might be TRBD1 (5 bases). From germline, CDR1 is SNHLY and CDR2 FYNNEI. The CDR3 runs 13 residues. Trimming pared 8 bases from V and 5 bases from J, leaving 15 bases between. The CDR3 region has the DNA TGTGCCAGCGTCGGGGGAAGACAATATGGCTACACCTTC. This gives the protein CASVGGRQYGYTF.

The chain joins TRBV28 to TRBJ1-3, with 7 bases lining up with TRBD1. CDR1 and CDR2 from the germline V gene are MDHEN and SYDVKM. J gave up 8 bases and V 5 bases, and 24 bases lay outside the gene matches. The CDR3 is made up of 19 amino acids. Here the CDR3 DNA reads TGTGCCAGCAGTGTATCCGGGACAGAATCTGTATTGGGATTAGACACCATATATTTT. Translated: CASSVSGTESVLGLDTIYF.

In DNA, the CDR3 is TGTGCCAGCAGCGGAACTTTCCAGACAGTGAACACTGAAGCTTTCTTT. Amino acids: CASSGTFQTVNTEAFF. The chain has TRBV9 and TRBJ1-1, with D perhaps matching TRBD1 (5 bases). V lost 3 bases to trimming and J lost 0 bases, with 15 bases between them. Germline V gene data show CDR1 as SGDLS and CDR2 as YYNGEE. The length of the CDR3 is 16 residues. The complete variable domain, with remaining parts taken from reference TRBV9 and TRBJ1-1, reads DSGVTQTPKHLITATGQRVTLRCSPRSGDLSVYWYQQSLDQGLQFLIQYYNGEERAKGNILERFSAQQFPDLHSELNLSSLELGDSALYFCASSGTFQTVNTEAFFGQGTRLTVV.

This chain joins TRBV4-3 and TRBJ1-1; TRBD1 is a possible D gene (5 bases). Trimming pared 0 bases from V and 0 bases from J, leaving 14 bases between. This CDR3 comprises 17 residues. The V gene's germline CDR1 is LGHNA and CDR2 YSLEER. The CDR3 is CASSQEGAGPMNTEAFF. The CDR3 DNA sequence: TGCGCCAGCAGCCAAGAAGGGGCAGGACCTATGAACACTGAAGCTTTCTTT.